Listed below are T cell receptor beta chains from one sample, sequenced in a study of CD8+ T cells in alopecia areata. Method: immunoSEQ multiplex PCR; TCRdb's copy keeps in-frame clones and lacks some. This sample has 110,000 to 150,000 clones, with roughly 61% found just once. Specimen: CD4+ T cells sorted from blood, collected at week 0. All receptors come from a human donor with alopecia areata. Each CDR3 is given with its conserved first and last residue.

V	J	CDR3
TRBV29-1	TRBJ2-3	CSTKGSQGTDTQYF
TRBV30	TRBJ1-1	CAWNRGGTEAFF
TRBV20-1	TRBJ1-1	CSAPGDTEAFF
TRBV29-1	TRBJ1-2	CSVGAANHGYTF
TRBV30	TRBJ2-1	CAWSLFGGGDDEQFF
TRBV5-4	TRBJ2-1	CASSLVTARGATGNEQFF
TRBV15	TRBJ1-1	CATSRVQTMNTEAFF
TRBV5-1	TRBJ2-5	CASSLDLGGGETQYF
TRBV18	TRBJ2-5	CASSSTGTSGPGETQYF
TRBV19	TRBJ1-2	CASSIKTNYGYTF
TRBV7-9	TRBJ2-7	CASGRDTYEQYF
TRBV5-1	TRBJ2-5	CASSLVSGGPETQYF
TRBV5-1	TRBJ2-7	CASSADGYEQYF